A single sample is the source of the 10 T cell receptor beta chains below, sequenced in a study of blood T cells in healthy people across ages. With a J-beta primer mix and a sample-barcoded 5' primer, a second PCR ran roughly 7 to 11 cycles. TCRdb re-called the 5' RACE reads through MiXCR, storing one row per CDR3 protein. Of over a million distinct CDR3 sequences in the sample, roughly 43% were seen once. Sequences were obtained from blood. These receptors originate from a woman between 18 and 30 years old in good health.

The CDR3: CASSIGTSGIPSTDTQYF. In DNA form, the CDR3 reads TGTGCCAGCAGTATCGGGACTAGCGGGATTCCCAGCACAGATACGCAGTATTTT. The chain has TRBV27 and TRBJ2-3, with 13 nucleotides matching TRBD2. Germline assignment: CDR1 MNHEY and CDR2 SMNVEV (reference sequence). The CDR3 is made up of 18 amino acids. With 5 bases clipped from V and 0 bases from J, the junction kept 8 bases outside the gene matches.

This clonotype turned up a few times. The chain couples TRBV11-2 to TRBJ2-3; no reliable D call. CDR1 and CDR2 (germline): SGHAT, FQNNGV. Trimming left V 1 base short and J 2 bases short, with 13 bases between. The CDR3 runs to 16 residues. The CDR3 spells CASSLGSRRYTDTQYF. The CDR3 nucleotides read TGTGCCAGCAGCTTAGGATCCAGACGTTACACAGATACGCAGTATTTT.

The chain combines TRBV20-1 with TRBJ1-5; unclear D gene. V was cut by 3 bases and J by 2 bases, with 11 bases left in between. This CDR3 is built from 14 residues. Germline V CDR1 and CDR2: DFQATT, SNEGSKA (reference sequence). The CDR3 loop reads CSASSGFGNQPQHF. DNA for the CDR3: TGCAGTGCTAGTTCCGGGTTCGGCAATCAGCCCCAGCATTTT.

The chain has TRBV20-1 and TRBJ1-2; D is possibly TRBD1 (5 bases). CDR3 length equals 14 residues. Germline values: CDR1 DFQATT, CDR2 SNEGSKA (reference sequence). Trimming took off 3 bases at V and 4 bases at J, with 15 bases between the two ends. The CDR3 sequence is CSASTKGLIYGYTF. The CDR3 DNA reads TGCAGTGCTAGTACGAAGGGGTTGATCTATGGCTACACCTTC.

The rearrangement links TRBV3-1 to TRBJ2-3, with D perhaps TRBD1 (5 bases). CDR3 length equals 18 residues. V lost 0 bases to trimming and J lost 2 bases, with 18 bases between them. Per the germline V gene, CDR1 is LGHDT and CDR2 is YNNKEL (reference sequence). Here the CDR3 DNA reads TGTGCCAGCAGCCAAGATAGGGGTCAACCATCCTTCACAGATACGCAGTATTTT. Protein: CASSQDRGQPSFTDTQYF.

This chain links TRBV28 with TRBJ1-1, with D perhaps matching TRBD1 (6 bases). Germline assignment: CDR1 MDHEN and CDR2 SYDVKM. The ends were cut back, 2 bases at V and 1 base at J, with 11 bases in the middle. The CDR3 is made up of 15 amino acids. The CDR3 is CASSLNRETNTEAFF. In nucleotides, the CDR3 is TGTGCCAGCAGTTTAAACAGGGAAACGAACACTGAAGCTTTCTTT.

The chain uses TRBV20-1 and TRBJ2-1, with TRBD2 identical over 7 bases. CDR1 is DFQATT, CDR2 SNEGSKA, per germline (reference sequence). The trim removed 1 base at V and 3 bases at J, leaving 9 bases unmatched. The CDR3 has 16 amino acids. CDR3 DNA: TGCAGTGCTAGAGCCGACCTAGCGGCCGTCTACAATGAGCAGTTCTTC. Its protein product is CSARADLAAVYNEQFF.

This chain's CDR3 is CASSFTLTGELFF. The CDR3 bases are TGTGCCAGCAGCTTTACATTGACCGGGGAGCTGTTTTTT. The gene calls are TRBV7-9 and TRBJ2-2, with D uncertain. The germline V and J ends were trimmed by 3 bases and 5 bases, with 7 bases remaining between them. The V gene's germline CDR1 is SEHNR and CDR2 FQNEAQ (reference sequence). The CDR3 has 13 residues.

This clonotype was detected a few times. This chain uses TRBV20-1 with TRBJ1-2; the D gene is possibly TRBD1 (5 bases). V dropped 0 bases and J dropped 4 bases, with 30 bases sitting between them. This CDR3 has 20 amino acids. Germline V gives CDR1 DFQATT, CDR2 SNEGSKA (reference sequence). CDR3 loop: CSARDWSATSPSIQGYGYTF. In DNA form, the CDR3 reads TGCAGTGCTAGAGATTGGTCGGCCACCAGTCCTTCTATTCAGGGCTATGGCTACACCTTC.

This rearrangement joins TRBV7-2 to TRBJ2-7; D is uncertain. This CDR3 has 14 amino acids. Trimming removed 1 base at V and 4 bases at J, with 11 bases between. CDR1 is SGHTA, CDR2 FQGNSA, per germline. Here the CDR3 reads CASSLDVRWYEQYF. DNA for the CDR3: TGTGCCAGCAGCTTAGATGTCCGGTGGTACGAGCAGTACTTC.